Each of the 3 T cell receptor beta chains below was sequenced from the same sample in a study of T cells in Graves' hyperthyroidism and ophthalmopathy. Using RNA transcripts as the source, TCR beta CDR3 regions were amplified. Researchers ran a first-round RT-PCR on the TCR CDR3 using the HTBI primer set. TCRdb analysed the multiplex PCR reads with MiXCR anew, one entry per CDR3 protein. Of 800,000 or so distinct CDR3 sequences listed, about 38% were seen once; the top ten hold around 9.3%. Input material: blood. These receptors were obtained from a young man with Graves' hyperthyroidism.

Turning to this clonotype: The junction and the germline gene differ at one end; a read error may be behind it. This sequence joins TRBV7-9 and TRBJ2-5; D may match TRBD1 or TRBD2 (5 bases each). CDR3 length: 14 amino acids. CDR1 is SEHNR, CDR2 FQNEAQ, per germline (reference sequence). The chain's CDR3 is CASSQSGGPPKHHF. CDR3 bases: TGTGCCAGCAGCCAATCTGGGGGACCTCCGAAACACCACTTC.

This clonotype was counted many times. The chain combines TRBV6-5 with TRBJ2-5; no definite D call. Germline assignment: CDR1 MNHEY and CDR2 SVGAGI. This CDR3 region has 14 residues. Between the trimmed V and J ends, which lost 0 bases and 5 bases, there was a span of 10 bases. This CDR3 is CASSYSIGGETQYF. CDR3 DNA sequence: TGTGCCAGCAGTTACTCGATTGGTGGGGAGACCCAGTACTTC.

In its sample, this clonotype was seen many times. V usage is TRBV5-1 and J usage is TRBJ1-1, with D perhaps matching TRBD1 (6 bases). The V end was cut by 2 bases, the J end by 4 bases, with 9 bases between. CDR3 length equals 13 residues. Germline-derived CDR1 and CDR2 are SGHRS and YFSETQ. The CDR3 loop reads CASSFEGGTEAFF. In DNA, the CDR3 is TGCGCCAGCAGCTTTGAGGGGGGCACTGAAGCTTTCTTT.